This entry lists 6 T cell receptor beta chains sequenced from one sample in a study of blood T cell repertoires in COVID-19. Sequencing was performed with immunoSEQ multiplex PCR; in TCRdb, only in-frame clones are kept and a portion is missing. The sample lists some 86,000 clones, 85% to 90% occurring once. Sequencing was carried out using peripheral blood. These receptors came from a woman between 65 and 79 years old with acute or convalescent COVID-19.

This chain uses TRBV19 with TRBJ1-2; D is uncertain. V was clipped by 7 bases and J by 7 bases, with 19 bases between them. The CDR3 is 14 residues long. CDR1 LNHDA and CDR2 SQIVND come from the germline V gene (reference sequence). CDR3 in DNA: TGTGCCAGTAATGAGGCACTTCGGAGGCCTGGCTACACCTTC. Its protein is CASNEALRRPGYTF.

This chain uses TRBV6-5 with TRBJ1-3, with D possibly matching TRBD1 (5 bases). The CDR3 has 13 residues. Germline CDR1 reads MNHEY; CDR2 reads SVGAGI. V lost 9 bases, J lost 0 bases, and 9 bases lay in between. CDR3 in DNA: TGTGCCAGTTCGACAGACTCTGGAAACACCATATATTTT. Amino acids: CASSTDSGNTIYF.

A single count supports this clone. The chain links TRBV10-3 to TRBJ1-2; D possibly corresponds to TRBD1 (6 bases). The germline CDR1 and CDR2 sequences are ENHRY and SYGVKD. This CDR3 comprises 13 residues. V was pared by 7 bases and J by 1 base, with 10 bases between. CDR3 nucleotide sequence: TGTGCCATCAACGGACAGAGTAACTATGGCTACACCTTC. Its protein is CAINGQSNYGYTF.

The chain has TRBV2 and TRBJ1-5, with D possibly matching TRBD1 (6 bases). Germline CDR1 reads SNHLY; CDR2 reads FYNNEI. The V end lost 6 bases, the J end lost 4 bases, and 10 bases lay between the germline ends. The CDR3 contains 13 residues. The CDR3 region has the DNA TGTGCCAGCAGGGGGACACCTAATCAGCCCCAGCATTTT. It yields the protein CASRGTPNQPQHF. Drawing the rest from reference TRBV2 and TRBJ1-5, the complete variable domain is EPEVTQTPSHQVTQMGQEVILRCVPISNHLYFYWYRQILGQKVEFLVSFYNNEISEKSEIFDDQFSVERPDGSNFTLKIRSTKLEDSAMYFCASRGTPNQPQHFGDGTRLSIL.

The V call is TRBV7-9, the J call TRBJ2-2; D remains unclear. CDR1 SEHNR and CDR2 FQNEAQ come from the germline V gene (reference sequence). This CDR3 spans 12 amino acids. Trimming removed 3 bases at V and 8 bases at J, with 7 bases between. The CDR3 sequence: CASSFPSGELFF. The CDR3 DNA reads as TGTGCCAGCAGCTTCCCGTCTGGGGAGCTGTTTTTT.

V is TRBV10-3 and J is TRBJ2-1; 8 bases are a match to TRBD1. Germline V lookup: CDR1 ENHRY, CDR2 SYGVKD. This CDR3 has 16 residues. The V gene end was trimmed by 4 bases and the J gene end by 6 bases; junction bases not matched to a gene: 11. The chain's CDR3 is CAISGYLLTGGNEQFF. The CDR3 nucleotides read TGTGCCATCAGTGGATATTTACTCACAGGGGGCAATGAGCAGTTCTTC.